A selection of T cell receptor beta chains follows, all from one sample in a study of vaccination effects on CD4 cells after COVID-19. For these receptors, no antigen is known. Method: immunoSEQ multiplex PCR; TCRdb's copy keeps in-frame clones and lacks some. The sample gives 35,000 to 45,000 clones, roughly 66% of which show up once; 30% to 40% is in the top ten. This material consisted of CD4+ T cells from PBMCs cultured with a peptide pool, taken before COVID-19 vaccination. These TCRs come from a human donor who had a prior SARS-CoV-2 infection. The CDR3 runs from the conserved cysteine through the conserved F or W. D genes are given only for firm matches. Size is stated for part of the rows, as once, few or many counts, or as a class when the clone is expanded.

V gene	clone size	D gene	J gene	CDR3 protein	CDR3 DNA
TRBV18	NA	NA	TRBJ2-5	CASSPLQETQYF	TGTGCCAGCTCACCACTACAAGAGACCCAGTACTTC
TRBV30	NA	NA	TRBJ1-5	CAWNTRGVAQPQHF	TGTGCCTGGAACACCCGGGGTGTAGCGCAGCCCCAGCATTTT
TRBV13	NA	NA	TRBJ1-1	CASSSDPNTEAFF	TGTGCCAGCAGCTCCGACCCAAACACTGAAGCTTTCTTT
TRBV5-6	few	TRBD1	TRBJ2-7	CASSLGQGAYEQYF	TGTGCCAGCAGCCTGGGACAGGGGGCCTACGAGCAGTACTTC
TRBV18	once	NA	TRBJ1-1	CASSPTVGNTEAFF	TGTGCCAGCTCACCTACCGTAGGGAACACTGAAGCTTTCTTT
TRBV27	NA	NA	TRBJ1-1	CASSLGTPNTEAFF	TGTGCCAGCAGCCTCGGGACACCCAACACTGAAGCTTTCTTT
TRBV3-1/TRBV3-2	NA	NA	TRBJ2-5	CASSRVYLGAGETQYF	TGTGCCAGCAGCCGGGTCTATTTGGGGGCAGGGGAGACCCAGTACTTC
TRBV6-2/TRBV6-3	NA	TRBD1	TRBJ1-5	CASSYETLGDRGFNQPQHF	TGTGCCAGCAGTTACGAAACTCTTGGGGACAGGGGGTTTAATCAGCCCCAGCATTTT
TRBV7-3	NA	NA	TRBJ2-3	CASSLSLGADTQYF	TGTGCCAGCAGCTTAAGTCTCGGGGCGGATACGCAGTATTTT
TRBV19	NA	NA	TRBJ2-2	CASTRQMGAMNPGELFF	TGTGCCAGTACGAGACAAATGGGGGCTATGAATCCCGGGGAGCTGTTTTTT
TRBV19	NA	NA	TRBJ2-1	CASSIPRGGSNEQFF	TGTGCCAGTAGTATTCCTAGGGGGGGATCCAATGAGCAGTTCTTC
TRBV18	NA	TRBD1	TRBJ1-1	CASSPGQGEEAFF	TGTGCCAGCTCACCTGGACAGGGGGAGGAAGCTTTCTTT
TRBV18	NA	NA	TRBJ2-2	CASSPYGGVAGELFF	TGTGCCAGCTCACCTTACGGAGGGGTGGCCGGGGAGCTGTTTTTT
TRBV12-3/TRBV12-4	NA	NA	TRBJ2-1	CASSRGLQFEQFF	TGTGCCAGCAGCCGCGGTCTACAATTTGAGCAGTTCTTC
TRBV15	NA	NA	TRBJ1-3	CATSFRPDLSGNTIYF	TGTGCCACCAGCTTCCGCCCGGACTTGTCAGGAAACACCATATATTTT
TRBV19	NA	NA	TRBJ1-1	CASSILLRQPFEAFF	TGTGCCAGTAGTATTCTCCTGCGGCAGCCTTTTGAAGCTTTCTTT
TRBV2	NA	NA	TRBJ2-1	CASRIGGIVTGNEQFF	TGTGCCAGCAGGATAGGGGGAATCGTCACGGGAAATGAGCAGTTCTTC